Listed below are T cell receptor beta chains from one sample, sequenced in a study of follicular helper T cells after annual influenza vaccination. Sequenced by immunoSEQ multiplex PCR; TCRdb stores in-frame clones only, minus some. This sample carries over 25,000 clones, roughly 80% of them seen once, and the ten largest clones take 1.2%. Sample: CXCR5+ CD38- circulating T follicular helper cells from blood, taken on the day of influenza vaccination. Source of these receptors: an adult who received the influenza vaccine. The CDR3 runs from the conserved cysteine through the conserved F or W. Fields, in order: CDR3 DNA, CDR3 protein, D gene, V gene, clone size, J gene. The D gene is left open where the match is weak. Clone size is not always given. Where it is, it says once, few, many or a class for expanded clones.

DNA: TGTGCCAGCAGTTACTTGCCTAGGGGTCCCACTGAAGCTTTCTTT
CDR3: CASSYLPRGPTEAFF
D: .
V: TRBV6-5
size: .
J: TRBJ1-1

DNA: TGTGCCAGCAGTGTACGGGAGGTCAATGAGCGGTTCTTC
CDR3: CASSVREVNERFF
D: TRBD2
V: TRBV6-1
size: .
J: TRBJ2-1

DNA: TGTGCCAGCAGTTTAAGGGGGCAAGCTGGCTCTGGAAACACCATATATTTT
CDR3: CASSLRGQAGSGNTIYF
D: TRBD1
V: TRBV28
size: few
J: TRBJ1-3

DNA: TGTGCCAGTAGTATACAAGGGACAGGGAGCTACGGCTACACCTTC
CDR3: CASSIQGTGSYGYTF
D: TRBD1
V: TRBV19
size: .
J: TRBJ1-2

DNA: TGTGCCAGCAGCGTAACTACAGGGGTTAATGAAAAACTGTTTTTT
CDR3: CASSVTTGVNEKLFF
D: TRBD1
V: TRBV9
size: few
J: TRBJ1-4

DNA: TGTGCCAGCAGCACTCGGGGGGCAGCTACTATGAATGGCTACACCTTC
CDR3: CASSTRGAATMNGYTF
D: .
V: TRBV2
size: .
J: TRBJ1-2

DNA: TGCGCCAGCAGCCCAGGGGGGACTAATGAAAAACTGTTTTTT
CDR3: CASSPGGTNEKLFF
D: TRBD1
V: TRBV5-1
size: .
J: TRBJ1-4

DNA: TGTGCCAGTAGTCGCGACAGCGAACTCATGAACACTGAAGCTTTCTTT
CDR3: CASSRDSELMNTEAFF
D: .
V: TRBV19
size: .
J: TRBJ1-1

DNA: TGCGCCAGCAGCAGCGGACAGGGTAACACCATATATTTT
CDR3: CASSSGQGNTIYF
D: TRBD1
V: TRBV5-1
size: .
J: TRBJ1-3

DNA: TGTGCCAGCAGTGGAGATAGCGGGAGGGCCGGCGAGCAGTACTTC
CDR3: CASSGDSGRAGEQYF
D: TRBD2
V: TRBV2
size: .
J: TRBJ2-7

DNA: TGCAGCGTTGGGTTAGGCGGTGAAGCAGATACGCAGTATTTT
CDR3: CSVGLGGEADTQYF
D: .
V: TRBV29-1
size: .
J: TRBJ2-3

DNA: TGTGCCAGTAGTAGTCTAGCGGGAGAGGATGAGCAGTTCTTC
CDR3: CASSSLAGEDEQFF
D: TRBD2
V: TRBV19
size: .
J: TRBJ2-1

DNA: TGTGCCAGCAGTTACGATCGGACAGGTTCCAACTATGGCTACACCTTC
CDR3: CASSYDRTGSNYGYTF
D: TRBD1
V: TRBV6-6
size: .
J: TRBJ1-2

DNA: TGTGCCAGCAAGCCGAGCGGGGGGGCTGCTGGGGCCAACGTCCTGACTTTC
CDR3: CASKPSGGAAGANVLTF
D: TRBD2
V: TRBV5-4
size: .
J: TRBJ2-6

DNA: TGTGCCCGTGTGGGGGGGGGCGCCGGGGACTATGGCTACACCTTC
CDR3: CARVGGGAGDYGYTF
D: .
V: TRBV30
size: few
J: TRBJ1-2

DNA: TGTGCCAGCAGTTTATCGGGAGGACAGGTTGGATCACCCCTCCACTTT
CDR3: CASSLSGGQVGSPLHF
D: TRBD1
V: TRBV27
size: .
J: TRBJ1-6

DNA: TGTGCCAGCAGCTTAGCGGGGCTTAGCACAGATACGCAGTATTTT
CDR3: CASSLAGLSTDTQYF
D: .
V: TRBV7-6
size: once
J: TRBJ2-3

DNA: TGTGCCAGCAGCCTAACCGGGTCCAGCGGGAGGGTCACCGGGGAGCTGTTTTTT
CDR3: CASSLTGSSGRVTGELFF
D: TRBD2
V: TRBV27
size: .
J: TRBJ2-2

DNA: TGTGCCAGCAGTCCTTTCGCGCGGGGGAATGAGCAGTTCTTC
CDR3: CASSPFARGNEQFF
D: TRBD2
V: TRBV6-1
size: few
J: TRBJ2-1

DNA: TGTGCCAGCAGCGCGACCGTGACAGGGATGAAACTGTTTTTT
CDR3: CASSATVTGMKLFF
D: TRBD1
V: TRBV7-9
size: .
J: TRBJ1-4

DNA: TGTGCCAGCAGTTCGACGGTTAGGGGGCAGGATGGCTACACCTTC
CDR3: CASSSTVRGQDGYTF
D: TRBD1
V: TRBV27
size: .
J: TRBJ1-2

DNA: TGCGCCAGCAGCTTGACAGCTCCCTATGGCTACACCTTC
CDR3: CASSLTAPYGYTF
D: .
V: TRBV5-1
size: once
J: TRBJ1-2

DNA: TGTGCCATCAGTGACGGACAGGGGCTGAAAAACATTCAGTACTTC
CDR3: CAISDGQGLKNIQYF
D: TRBD1
V: TRBV10-3
size: .
J: TRBJ2-4

DNA: TGTGCTAGTGGTTTGGGCCGACAGGGGGTGTCGAACTATGGCTACACCTTC
CDR3: CASGLGRQGVSNYGYTF
D: TRBD1
V: TRBV12-5
size: once
J: TRBJ1-2

DNA: TGTGCCAGCAGTTCAGGGGTTAGGGGAGAGACCCAGTACTTC
CDR3: CASSSGVRGETQYF
D: .
V: TRBV6-1
size: .
J: TRBJ2-5